These 7 T cell receptor beta chains were sequenced from one sample in a study of control samples from healthy donors and cancer patients. Here immunoSEQ multiplex PCR was the method, and the copy in TCRdb shows in-frame clones only, minus some. The table shows about 150,000 clones, with about 94% occurring only once. Sequencing was performed on blood. Receptors were obtained from a woman younger than 45 in good health.

CDR3 sequence (DNA): TGCGCCAGCAGCTACGGGACATCCACAGATACGCAGTATTTT. Protein sequence: CASSYGTSTDTQYF. The rearrangement joins TRBV5-1 to TRBJ2-3, with TRBD1 as a possible D gene (6 bases). V was clipped by 3 bases and J by 2 bases, with 10 bases between them. The CDR3 sequence is 14 residues long. CDR1 SGHRS and CDR2 YFSETQ come from the germline V gene. The full variable domain, with the rest looked up from reference TRBV5-1 and TRBJ2-3, is KAGVTQTPRYLIKTRGQQVTLSCSPISGHRSVSWYQQTPGQGLQFLFEYFSETQRNKGNFPGRFSGRQFSNSRSEMNVSTLELGDSALYLCASSYGTSTDTQYFGPGTRLTVL.

The rearrangement joins TRBV5-1 to TRBJ1-5; a weak D match, TRBD1 (5 bases). Trimming removed 0 bases at V and 6 bases at J, with 13 bases between. This CDR3 has 15 amino acids. The germline V gene has CDR1 SGHRS and CDR2 YFSETQ. The DNA of the CDR3 is TGCGCCAGCAGCTTGGATGTCGGGGCAGGTCAGCCCCAGCATTTT. It yields the protein CASSLDVGAGQPQHF.

The chain is built from TRBV14 and TRBJ2-1, with unresolved D. The germline gives CDR1 SGHDN, CDR2 FVKESK. Trimming removed 4 bases from V and 0 bases from J, with 7 bases in between. The CDR3 covers 14 residues. CDR3 sequence reads: CASSRWSSYNEQFF. In DNA, the CDR3 is TGTGCCAGCAGCCGGTGGAGCTCCTACAATGAGCAGTTCTTC.

The chain joins TRBV28 to TRBJ2-3, with 12 bases identical to TRBD2. The CDR3 is made up of 16 amino acids. CDR1 is MDHEN, CDR2 SYDVKM, per germline. The trim removed 5 bases at V and 8 bases at J, leaving 11 bases unmatched. CDR3 amino acids: CASSPGLAGWLATQYF. As DNA, the CDR3 is TGTGCCAGCAGTCCCGGACTAGCGGGGTGGCTAGCTACGCAGTATTTT.

This clone was seen once. The rearrangement uses TRBV28 and TRBJ1-2; weak D call: TRBD1 (5 bases). The germline V gene encodes CDR1 MDHEN and CDR2 SYDVKM. The CDR3 length is 15 residues. Trimming pared 5 bases from V and 4 bases from J, leaving 17 bases between. The CDR3 is CASSPPGTNTYGYTF. The CDR3 nucleotides are TGTGCCAGCAGTCCTCCCGGGACGAACACCTATGGCTACACCTTC.

This clone was picked up one time. The chain joins TRBV10-3 to TRBJ1-1; a weak D match, TRBD1 (6 bases). The germline CDR1 and CDR2 sequences are ENHRY and SYGVKD. The CDR3 is 16 residues long. V gave up 0 bases and J gave up 6 bases, with 17 bases separating them. CDR3 region: CAISESKGGMFAEAFF. For the CDR3, the DNA is TGTGCCATCAGTGAGTCGAAGGGGGGAATGTTTGCTGAAGCTTTCTTT.

The count of this clone is one. The chain's CDR3 is CAWSVRRAGGTGELFF. CDR3 nucleotide sequence: TGTGCCTGGAGTGTAAGAAGGGCAGGGGGAACCGGGGAGCTGTTTTTT. The V and J genes are TRBV30 and TRBJ2-2, with 7 bases lining up with TRBD1. The V segment lost 0 bases and the J segment 5 bases; nucleotides outside the gene matches: 9. CDR1 is GTSNPN and CDR2 is SVGIG in the germline V gene (reference sequence). The CDR3 covers 16 residues.